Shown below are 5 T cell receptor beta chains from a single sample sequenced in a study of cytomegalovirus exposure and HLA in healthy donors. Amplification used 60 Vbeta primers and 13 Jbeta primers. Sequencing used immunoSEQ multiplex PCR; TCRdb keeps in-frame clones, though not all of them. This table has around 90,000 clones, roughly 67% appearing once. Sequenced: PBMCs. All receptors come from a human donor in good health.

CDR3 nucleotides: TGTGCCAGCAGCGCCTCTTTAGGGGCTGGTACCACCGGGGAGCTGTTTTTT. Encoded protein: CASSASLGAGTTGELFF. J is TRBJ2-2 and V is TRBV7-8, with a tentative D call TRBD1 (5 bases). Germline loops: CDR1 SGHVS, CDR2 FQNEAQ. Deletions cut 5 bases from V and 4 bases from J, with 20 bases between. The CDR3 is 17 amino acids.

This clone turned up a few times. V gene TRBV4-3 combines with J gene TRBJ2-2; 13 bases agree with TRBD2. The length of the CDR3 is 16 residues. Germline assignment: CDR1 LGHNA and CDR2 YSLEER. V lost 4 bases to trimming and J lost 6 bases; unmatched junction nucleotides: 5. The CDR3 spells CASSLTSGGASGELFF. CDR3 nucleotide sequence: TGCGCCAGCAGCCTTACTAGCGGGGGGGCCTCCGGGGAGCTGTTTTTT.

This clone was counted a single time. DNA for the CDR3: TGTGCCAGCAGTGAAATGGGGGCGGGCAATCAGCCCCAGCATTTT. Its translation: CASSEMGAGNQPQHF. The V call is TRBV6-1, the J call TRBJ1-5; D perhaps matches TRBD1 (6 bases). CDR3 length: 15 residues. Germline V CDR1 and CDR2: MNHNS, SASEGT. The ends were cut back, 2 bases at V and 2 bases at J, with 10 bases in the middle.

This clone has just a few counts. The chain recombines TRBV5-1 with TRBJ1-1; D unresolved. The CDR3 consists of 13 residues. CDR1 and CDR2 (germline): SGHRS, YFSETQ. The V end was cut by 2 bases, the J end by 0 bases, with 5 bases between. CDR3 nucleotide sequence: TGCGCCAGCAGCTTATCAATGAACACTGAAGCTTTCTTT. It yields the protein CASSLSMNTEAFF.

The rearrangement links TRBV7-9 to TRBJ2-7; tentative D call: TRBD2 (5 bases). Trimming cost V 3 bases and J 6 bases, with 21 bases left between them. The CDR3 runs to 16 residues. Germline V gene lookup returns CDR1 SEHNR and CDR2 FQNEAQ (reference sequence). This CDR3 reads CASSLSLTSPASEQYF. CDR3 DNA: TGTGCCAGCAGCTTGAGTTTAACTAGTCCCGCGTCCGAGCAGTACTTC.